This T cell receptor (beta chain) appears in the sequencing data of a study of cytomegalovirus exposure and HLA in healthy donors (dated by TCRdb to 2016 to 2017). Looking at the study overall: An earlier analysis of roughly 500 of the donors reported roughly 270 Gb of sequence data and some 120 million unique TCR beta sequences from about 200 million T cells. An early release that covered about 640 HLA-typed donors contained about 300 gigabases of sequencing data and 85 million to 100 million unique TCR sequences. Among the roughly 390 genotyped donors, around 79% belonged to the genetic ancestry cluster associated with self-reported Caucasian donors. The study aimed to test whether signatures of past pathogen exposure could be identified by cataloging public T cell receptors. The T cell repertoires of several hundred subjects were profiled by immunosequencing and related to cytomegalovirus serostatus. Besides the first cohort of 500 to 700 subjects, a separate validation cohort made up of roughly 120 different subjects was used. High-throughput TCR immunosequencing, statistical association of individual TCRs with disease status, and machine learning were combined to predict cytomegalovirus infection status. A later analysis re-examined previously published TCR beta repertoires from around 670 donors and added high-resolution HLA genotyping to investigate patterns of TCR occurrence. In the later analysis, no new phenotypic data were used to find candidate immune exposures; instead, reliance was placed on TCR beta sequences and their occurrence across donors. To decide whether each TCR beta V gene segment behaved as functional or pseudogenic, an earlier analysis of some 600 of the donors relied on high-throughput TCR beta sequencing. Donor age, sex, ethnicity and CMV serostatus were compiled alongside the repertoire data. Genome-wide SNP genotypes for about 65% of the roughly 670 donors were used in a later genetic analysis, which treated that subset as a discovery cohort. Every repertoire in the discovery cohort had been generated on one and the same sequencing platform. Class I and class II HLA loci were covered by the typing at four-digit resolution. The number of donors typed differed by locus, with roughly 620-630 for A, B, C, DRB1 and DQB1, roughly 520 for DQA1, 606 for DPA1, and over 400 for DPB1. Because of strong linkage in the cohort, roughly five DR-DQ haplotypes were treated as single units for association and clustering. Among 300 to 500 genotyped donors of the cohort, an average of around 220,000 unique TCR beta nucleotide sequences was sequenced per donor, of which about 19% were non-productive.

Receptor amplification or capture employed the immunoSEQ multiplex PCR assay. For the multiplex PCR, a mixture combining 60 forward primers for TCR Vbeta segments and 13 reverse primers for TCR Jbeta segments was used. The CDR3 region of rearranged TCR beta genes was amplified from genomic DNA by a multiplex PCR assay. The Illumina HiSeq System was used to sequence the amplified TCR beta libraries as 87-base-pair reads. On the study's bioinformatics: In a later analysis, roughly 80 million unique TCR beta chains were counted across the 666 repertoires, and about 9.9 million of these chains were shared by at least two donors. Raw reads were error-corrected and collapsed into unique sequences by a nearest-neighbor algorithm in which closely related sequences were merged to remove PCR and sequencing errors. CDR3 sequences were aligned to IMGT reference sequences to assign V, D and J gene segments. For a sequence to be retained, a match of at least six nucleotides to both a V gene segment and a J gene segment was required. Rearrangements were classified as productive when the CDR3 lacked stop codons and remained in frame with V and J, and all other rearrangements were classified as non-productive. Following IMGT convention, CDR3 was defined as the stretch from the second conserved V-encoded cysteine to the conserved J-encoded phenylalanine. In an earlier analysis of 587 of the donors, sequences lacking an unambiguous match to a single V gene segment were excluded. In an earlier analysis of 450 to 750 of the donors, a V segment was called functional when productive rearrangements were above 56.7%, and segregating when the standard deviation between donors exceeded 5%. A statistical classification framework was built for diagnosing cytomegalovirus status from the catalog of TCR beta chain sequences. In a later analysis, V and J genes were assigned by comparing TCR nucleotide sequences against IMGT/GENE-DB human TR gene sequences. In a later analysis, CDR3 sequences and most-parsimonious VDJ recombination scenarios were assigned using the TCRdist pipeline. In a later analysis, every TCR beta chain was defined by the combination of its CDR3 amino acid sequence and its V-gene family, and reads without a unique V-gene family were dropped. As a way to deal with suspected cross-contamination and a sequencing artifact, a later analysis dropped 592 nucleotide sequences that were highly shared and had low generation probability. In a later analysis, a clonal expansion index was calculated for each public chain from normalized within-repertoire ranks of inferred template counts. A later analysis computed generation probabilities with a VDJ recombination model fitted to out-of-frame rearrangements, and checked the results against IGoR. In a later analysis, hypergeometric tests were used to score TCR-TCR, TCR-HLA and TCR-CMV co-occurrence, with a repertoire-size bias correction applied to TCR pairs. False discovery rates were estimated in a later analysis by permuting HLA or CMV assignments 20 times. A later analysis grouped co-occurring TCRs with DBSCAN, adding TCRdist sequence similarity when clustering within HLA-allele-positive subsets. Co-occurrence clustering excluded repertoires with fewer than 30,000 or more than 120,000 public chains, plus five with anomalous nucleotide sharing. The table comes from immuneACCESS by way of TCRdb, which keeps in-frame sequences with V and J called. Part of the clones is missing from these tables; in studies checked, under half for an unresolved V gene and the rest for unknown reasons. The DNA was the basis for D and trimming; V, J and clone size are from that table. The sample records 93,000 or so clones, 65% to 80% of which are singletons. The top ten clones comprise 10% to 13% of the sample.

On this clone itself: It has no known antigen specificity. No much larger clone exists at a distance of one base, and base qualities are not known.

In total, 500 to 700 healthy bone marrow donors made up the cohort. At the time of sampling, every cohort member was nominally healthy, though immune exposures that went unrecorded were likely present. The donor tested CMV seropositive, placing the donor among the 289 seropositive members of the cohort. Each donor provided a peripheral blood sample, and peripheral blood mononuclear cells were used for TCR beta sequencing. Genomic DNA extraction from the blood cell samples was performed with the Qiagen DNeasy Blood Extraction Kit. Overall study outcomes, separate from this receptor: Some IMGT-functional V segments, including TRBV6-2 and TRBV6-3, could not be distinguished by the 87-base-pair reads and were therefore excluded. In a later analysis, HLA-associated TCR beta chains were found to be more clonally expanded and to have lower generation probabilities than equally common non-associated chains. For the cohort, immune exposure information was limited to CMV serostatus. Because HLA typing was missing for some donors at each locus, association tests included only the typed subset. In an earlier analysis of some 500 of the donors, most TCR beta V segments were observed in productive rearrangements about 90% or about 30% of the time, broadly matching IMGT annotations. Three of the identified cytomegalovirus-associated TCR beta chains were confirmed in vitro to be specific for cytomegalovirus antigens. A later analysis reported that several top co-occurrence clusters appeared linked to parvovirus B19, influenza, CMV and Epstein-Barr virus. Seventeen rarely observed V segments, including chromosome 9 orphons, were excluded from the earlier analysis of approximately 600 of the donors because counts were too low. In a later analysis, most CMV-associated TCR beta chains were found to appear HLA-restricted, with HLA associations seemingly driven largely by CMV exposure. According to a later genetic analysis, donors in an Asian-associated ancestry cluster had fewer N-insertions in productive TCRs than the roughly 660-donor mean. When HLA alleles, especially DR and DQ, strongly co-occurred, TCR associations were difficult to assign to individual alleles. A further reported finding was that TCR beta sequences accurately predicted the HLA-A and HLA-B alleles for most subjects in the first cohort. While some public TCRs were present in many individuals, most TCR sequences turned up only very rarely across donors. Specific HLA alleles were associated with 15,000 to 20,000 TCR beta sequences at a false discovery rate of 0.05 in a later analysis. In a later genetic analysis, a missense DCLRE1C variant was associated with V-gene and J-gene trimming of TCR beta chains, and the association was replicated in an independent cohort. In a later analysis, TCR association rates were found to vary across HLA loci, with the most associated TCRs seen for DRB1 alleles and the fewest for HLA-C alleles. The cohort was sequenced for TCR beta chains only, and without alpha or paired-chain data the features that could be detected were limited. A cluster of highly shared sequence variants was judged likely to represent a technical artifact of the sequencing pipeline. Presence/absence analyses assumed roughly uniform sequencing depth across donors, an assumption that may not hold. The authors suggested that the approach could potentially be generalized to other disease states and immunological phenotypes. The classifier was reported to diagnose cytomegalovirus status with high specificity and sensitivity in both the original cohort and the validation cohort. Correlated functional status among segregating V segments might be attributable to linkage disequilibrium, but an unknown experimental factor could not be ruled out. A total of fewer than 200 TCR beta chains were listed by the study as associated with cytomegalovirus.

The CDR3, cysteine through phenylalanine, is 16 amino acids long. The only DNA kept is the CDR3, 48 bases in frame from the first base. The germline V gene gives CDR1 as LGHNA and CDR2 as YSLEER. V ends up 1 base short and J 8 bases short, with an unmatched junction base count of 7. The chain links TRBV4-3 with TRBJ2-3; 12 bases in the middle match TRBD1. The clonotype comes from a woman under 30 in good health and CMV-seropositive. The sample was PBMCs. The nucleotide sequence is given as TGCGCCAGCAGCCAAGTCGAGGGACAGGGGGCTGGTACGCAGTATTTT. It encodes CASSQVEGQGAGTQYF.